Listed here are 26 T cell receptor beta chains from one sample, sequenced in a study of blood T cell repertoires in COVID-19. The data were produced by immunoSEQ multiplex PCR, yet TCRdb's version contains in-frame clones alone and is incomplete. The sample lists under 50,000 clones, 80% to 95% occurring once. Material: peripheral blood. All receptors derive from a man aged 55 to 70 with COVID-19, enrolled during active disease.

The J gene is TRBJ1-2, the V gene TRBV19; 7 bases map to TRBD1. The CDR3 is 16 amino acids. Germline V CDR1 and CDR2: LNHDA, SQIVND (reference sequence). Trimming cost V 3 bases and J 4 bases; bases outside gene matches: 11. The CDR3: CASSIPDRVVGYGYTF. The CDR3 DNA is TGTGCCAGTAGTATCCCAGACAGGGTAGTCGGCTATGGCTACACCTTC.

The V gene is TRBV18, the J gene TRBJ2-1, with 7 bases identical to TRBD1. Germline CDR1 and CDR2: KGHSH and LQKENI. This CDR3 region has 14 residues. J lost 9 bases, V lost 6 bases, and 11 bases had no gene match. CDR3 loop: CASSRTTGLGEQFF. The CDR3 DNA reads TGTGCCAGCTCCCGGACGACAGGGCTCGGTGAGCAGTTCTTC.

This clone was seen just once. This sequence joins TRBV12-3 or TRBV12-4 and TRBJ2-7; 7 nucleotides align to TRBD1. V shed 7 bases, J shed 7 bases, and the junction held 4 bases outside the gene matches. This CDR3 has 11 residues. In nucleotides, the CDR3 is TGTGCCAGCAAAACAGGGGCGGAGCAGTACTTC. Translation: CASKTGAEQYF.

The gene calls are TRBV9 and TRBJ2-2; TRBD2 agrees at 7 bases. J was trimmed by 2 bases and V by 4 bases; bases with no gene match: 5. This CDR3 comprises 15 residues. The germline CDR1 and CDR2 sequences are SGDLS and YYNGEE. The CDR3: CASSISGFNTGELFF. CDR3 nucleotide sequence: TGTGCCAGCAGCATTAGCGGGTTTAACACCGGGGAGCTGTTTTTT.

V and J are TRBV5-4 and TRBJ2-7; possibly TRBD1 for D (6 bases). CDR3 size: 14 residues. The V end lost 4 bases, the J end lost 4 bases, and 15 bases lay between the germline ends. CDR1 and CDR2 from the germline V gene are SGHNT and YYREEE (reference sequence). The CDR3, as DNA: TGTGCCAGCAGCGCCCAGGGGACCACTTACGAGCAGTACTTC. Its protein product is CASSAQGTTYEQYF.

The J gene is TRBJ2-7, the V gene TRBV28, with D possibly matching TRBD2 (5 bases). Germline CDR1 MDHEN, CDR2 SYDVKM. Trimming took off 3 bases at V and 3 bases at J, with 24 bases between the two ends. CDR3 length equals 18 residues. The DNA of the CDR3 is TGTGCCAGCAGTTTTGGAGCTACCGACTCCGGGAAGAGCTACGAGCAGTACTTC. Protein sequence: CASSFGATDSGKSYEQYF.

The chain uses TRBV18 and TRBJ1-1, with D maybe TRBD1 (6 bases). CDR1 is KGHSH, CDR2 LQKENI, per germline. Trimming took off 3 bases at V and 5 bases at J, with 13 bases between the two ends. The CDR3 runs to 14 residues. The CDR3 bases are TGTGCCAGCTCACCGACACAGGGAACGACTGAAGCTTTCTTT. It yields the protein CASSPTQGTTEAFF. Full variable domain (rest looked up from reference TRBV18 and TRBJ1-1): NAGVMQNPRHLVRRRGQEARLRCSPMKGHSHVYWYRQLPEEGLKFMVYLQKENIIDESGMPKERFSAEFPKEGPSILRIQQVVRGDSAAYFCASSPTQGTTEAFFGQGTRLTVV.

This chain links TRBV19 with TRBJ2-7; tentative D call: TRBD2 (6 bases). CDR3 length: 13 amino acids. In germline, CDR1 is LNHDA, CDR2 SQIVND (reference sequence). Deletions cut 2 bases from V and 6 bases from J, with 11 bases between. The CDR3 sequence is CASSIPPGGEQYF. CDR3 in DNA: TGTGCCAGTAGTATACCCCCCGGGGGCGAGCAGTACTTC.

The chain combines TRBV2 with TRBJ2-1, with TRBD2 as a possible D gene (7 bases). With 5 bases removed from V and 9 bases from J, the gap between germline ends came to 17 bases. The CDR3 length is 14 residues. Per the germline V gene, CDR1 is SNHLY and CDR2 is FYNNEI. The DNA for the CDR3 is TGTGCCAGCAGTATCTCCCGCGGGGGCATTGAGCAGTTCTTC. It yields the protein CASSISRGGIEQFF.

The rearrangement uses TRBV5-1 and TRBJ1-1, with 10 positions matching TRBD1. Trimming at V came to 5 bases and at J to 1 base, leaving 5 bases not matched to a gene. This CDR3 comprises 15 residues. CDR1 is SGHRS, CDR2 YFSETQ, per germline. The CDR3 nucleotides read TGCGCCAGCAGACAGAGACAGGGGGCGAACACTGAAGCTTTCTTT. Translating gives CASRQRQGANTEAFF.

The chain is built from TRBV3-1 (or the pseudogene TRBV3-2) and TRBJ2-7, with 14 bases fitting TRBD2. Trimming at V came to 6 bases and at J to 3 bases, leaving 13 bases not matched to a gene. Per the germline V gene, CDR1 is LGHDT and CDR2 is YNNKEL (reference sequence). The CDR3 has 18 amino acids. The DNA of the CDR3 is TGTGCCAGCAGTCGGAACCCTGGGACTAGCGGGGGTTTCTACGAGCAGTACTTC. This translates into CASSRNPGTSGGFYEQYF.

The chain joins TRBV5-4 to TRBJ2-2; TRBD2 aligns across 9 bases. The CDR3 runs 15 residues. The trim removed 5 bases at V and 6 bases at J, leaving 8 bases unmatched. Germline V gives CDR1 SGHNT, CDR2 YYREEE (reference sequence). The CDR3 nucleotides read TGTGCCAGCAGTTGGGGGACTAGCTCCCCCGGGGAGCTGTTTTTT. Translated, it gives CASSWGTSSPGELFF.

CDR3 loop: CASRVQGVKGETQYF. The CDR3 nucleotides are TGCGCCAGCAGGGTACAGGGGGTTAAGGGAGAGACCCAGTACTTC. This chain uses TRBV5-1 with TRBJ2-5; TRBD1 matches at 8 bases. J lost 4 bases, V lost 5 bases, and 10 bases had no gene match. From germline, CDR1 is SGHRS and CDR2 YFSETQ. The CDR3 is 15 amino acids.

The V gene is TRBV5-1, the J gene TRBJ2-2, with no clear D. V shed 0 bases and J shed 5 bases, with 11 bases lying between them. The CDR3 spans 15 residues. Germline V gene data show CDR1 as SGHRS and CDR2 as YFSETQ. This chain's CDR3 is CASSLVVSGTGELFF. DNA for the CDR3: TGCGCCAGCAGCTTGGTGGTCTCAGGAACCGGGGAGCTGTTTTTT.

The chain has TRBV18 and TRBJ2-1, with 10 bases identical to TRBD2. CDR1 is KGHSH, CDR2 LQKENI, per germline. The J segment lost 0 bases and the V segment lost 3 bases, leaving 5 bases of the junction unmatched. This CDR3 comprises 17 residues. DNA of the CDR3: TGTGCCAGCTCACCCGGACTAGCGGCGAGCTCCTACAATGAGCAGTTCTTC. It encodes CASSPGLAASSYNEQFF. Drawing the rest from reference TRBV18 and TRBJ2-1, the complete variable domain is NAGVMQNPRHLVRRRGQEARLRCSPMKGHSHVYWYRQLPEEGLKFMVYLQKENIIDESGMPKERFSAEFPKEGPSILRIQQVVRGDSAAYFCASSPGLAASSYNEQFFGPGTRLTVL.

The chain has TRBV5-4 and TRBJ2-5, with TRBD2 matching over 11 bases. Germline assignment: CDR1 SGHNT and CDR2 YYREEE (reference sequence). With V trimmed by 3 bases and J by 4 bases, 5 bases remained unmatched. This CDR3 has 15 residues. In DNA, the CDR3 is TGTGCCAGCAGCTGGACTAGCGGGTGGACAGAGACCCAGTACTTC. Translated: CASSWTSGWTETQYF.

The chain links TRBV30 to TRBJ2-7, with 8 bases that match TRBD1. The CDR3 has 14 residues. CDR1 and CDR2 (germline): GTSNPN, SVGIG (reference sequence). The V gene end was trimmed by 5 bases and the J gene end by 6 bases; junction bases not matched to a gene: 12. For the CDR3, the DNA is TGTGCCTGGGGGCCCCTAGGACAGGGAGGCGAGCAGTACTTC. Amino acids: CAWGPLGQGGEQYF.

The chain has TRBV10-3 and TRBJ1-1; unclear D gene. Germline V gene sequence: CDR1 ENHRY, CDR2 SYGVKD. This CDR3 has 14 residues. Trimming shortened V by 7 bases and J by 2 bases, and 14 bases separated the two germline ends. The CDR3 is CAINTPGTNTEAFF. The CDR3 DNA follows: TGTGCCATCAATACCCCGGGAACAAACACTGAAGCTTTCTTT.

V and J are TRBV13 and TRBJ1-2; TRBD1 matches 9 bases. CDR1 PRHDT and CDR2 FYEKMQ come from the germline V gene (reference sequence). The trim removed 2 bases at V and 3 bases at J, leaving 7 bases unmatched. This CDR3 is 16 amino acids long. In DNA form, the CDR3 reads TGTGCCAGCAGCTTAATCCGGACAGGGGAATACTATGGCTACACCTTC. As protein: CASSLIRTGEYYGYTF. The variable domain in full, completed from reference TRBV13 and TRBJ1-2, reads AAGVIQSPRHLIKEKRETATLKCYPIPRHDTVYWYQQGPGQDPQFLISFYEKMQSDKGSIPDRFSAQQFSDYHSELNMSSLELGDSALYFCASSLIRTGEYYGYTFGSGTRLTVV.

The chain is built from TRBV6-4 and TRBJ2-3; 10 bases fit TRBD2. The germline gives CDR1 MRHNA, CDR2 SNTAGT. With V trimmed by 4 bases and J by 5 bases, 6 bases remained unmatched. This CDR3 is built from 15 residues. This chain's CDR3 is CASSVSGRAKDTQYF. CDR3 bases: TGTGCCAGCAGTGTAAGCGGGAGGGCCAAAGATACGCAGTATTTT.

The chain couples TRBV19 to TRBJ2-1, with TRBD2 matching 8 bases. With V trimmed by 4 bases and J by 9 bases, 11 bases remained unmatched. The CDR3 contains 15 residues. Germline V CDR1 and CDR2: LNHDA, SQIVND (reference sequence). The CDR3, as DNA: TGTGCCAGTAGTACCGCGAGGGGACTAGTTGGTGAGCAGTTCTTC. This gives the protein CASSTARGLVGEQFF.

This chain links TRBV6-5 with TRBJ2-7, with 7 positions matching TRBD1. Germline V gives CDR1 MNHEY, CDR2 SVGAGI. This CDR3 spans 14 amino acids. V lost 4 bases and J lost 3; bases outside the gene matches: 6. The CDR3 reads CASSSSGQYYEQYF. CDR3 sequence (DNA): TGTGCCAGCAGTTCATCGGGACAGTACTACGAGCAGTACTTC.

The chain uses TRBV6-2 or TRBV6-3 and TRBJ1-5, with D tentatively TRBD1 (5 bases). The V end lost 2 bases, the J end lost 2 bases, and 10 bases lay between the germline ends. Germline CDR1 and CDR2: MNHEY and SVGEGT. This CDR3 is built from 15 residues. CDR3 coding DNA: TGTGCCAGCAGTTACGGCAGGGCTGGCAATCAGCCCCAGCATTTT. It codes for CASSYGRAGNQPQHF.

The chain links TRBV19 to TRBJ1-3; TRBD1 agrees at 9 bases. The CDR3 sequence is 14 residues long. V trimming: 11 bases; J trimming: 0 bases; junction bases outside the gene matches: 5. Germline V lookup: CDR1 LNHDA, CDR2 SQIVND (reference sequence). The CDR3 loop reads CAPGQGNSGNTIYF. DNA for the CDR3: TGTGCCCCGGGACAGGGCAACTCTGGAAACACCATATATTTT.

V usage is TRBV13 and J usage is TRBJ1-1; D not resolved. The V gene's germline CDR1 is PRHDT and CDR2 FYEKMQ (reference sequence). The V end lost 1 base, the J end lost 1 base, and 4 bases lay between the germline ends. The CDR3 is made up of 13 amino acids. The CDR3 coding sequence is TGTGCCAGCAGCTTAGCCCGGAACACTGAAGCTTTCTTT. This translates into CASSLARNTEAFF.

The CDR3 nucleotides are TGCGCCAGCAGCTTGGTTGGGGCCACTGAAGCTTTCTTT. This gives the protein CASSLVGATEAFF. This chain connects TRBV5-1 to TRBJ1-1; perhaps TRBD1 as D (5 bases). The CDR3 loop spans 13 amino acids. Per the germline V gene, CDR1 is SGHRS and CDR2 is YFSETQ. V was cut by 0 bases and J by 4 bases, with 7 bases left in between.